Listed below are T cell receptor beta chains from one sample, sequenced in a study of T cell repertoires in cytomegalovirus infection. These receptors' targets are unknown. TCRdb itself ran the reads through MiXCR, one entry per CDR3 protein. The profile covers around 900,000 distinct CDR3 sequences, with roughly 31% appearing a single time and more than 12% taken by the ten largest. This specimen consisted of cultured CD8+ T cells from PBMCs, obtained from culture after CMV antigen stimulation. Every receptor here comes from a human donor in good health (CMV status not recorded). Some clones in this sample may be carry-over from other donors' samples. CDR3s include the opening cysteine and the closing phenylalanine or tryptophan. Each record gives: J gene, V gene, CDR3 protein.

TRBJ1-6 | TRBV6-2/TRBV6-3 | CASSYGVRRDSPLHF
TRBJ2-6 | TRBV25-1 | CASRGQAGTGANILTF
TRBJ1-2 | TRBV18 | CASSPLPYEGRGNYGYTF
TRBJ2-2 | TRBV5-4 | CASTLGYTGELFF
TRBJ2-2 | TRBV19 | CASSRGLAGGELFF
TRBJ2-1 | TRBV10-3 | CVIESRHDGNNEQFF
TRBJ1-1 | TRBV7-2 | CASSERGEAFF
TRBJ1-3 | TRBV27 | CASSSRQGALSGNTIYF
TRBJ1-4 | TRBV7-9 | CASSLDSRGQGTNEKLFF
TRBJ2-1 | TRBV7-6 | CASSPRLAGNHNEQFF
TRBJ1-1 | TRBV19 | CASIIQGWNTEAFF
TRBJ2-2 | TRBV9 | CASSVEPGFATGELFF
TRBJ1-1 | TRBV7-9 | CASSPGPREAFF
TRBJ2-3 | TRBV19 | CASSIRFLGTDTQYF
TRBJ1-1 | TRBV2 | CARERQASPMNTEAFF
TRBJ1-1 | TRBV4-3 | CASSQDLGGPGAFF
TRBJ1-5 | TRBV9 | CASSVGDYSNQPQHF
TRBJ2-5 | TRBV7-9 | CASSSRDSTSQKTQYF
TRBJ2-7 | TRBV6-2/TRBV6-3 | CASSLRVLEQYF
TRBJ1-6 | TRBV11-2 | CASSLDLPSYSPLHF
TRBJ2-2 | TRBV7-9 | CASSGDSTGTSTGELFF
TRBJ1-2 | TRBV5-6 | CASTPSRGYGYTF
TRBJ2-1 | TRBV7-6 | CASESRGSYEQFF
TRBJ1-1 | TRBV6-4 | CASAQGADYLNTEAFF
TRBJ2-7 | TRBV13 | CASSLRARGSYEQYF
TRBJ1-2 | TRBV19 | CASSTDFYGYTF
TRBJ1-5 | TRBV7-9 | CASSLVGSLNQPQHF
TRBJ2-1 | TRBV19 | CASDSSNEQFF
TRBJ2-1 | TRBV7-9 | CASTQMDNEQFF
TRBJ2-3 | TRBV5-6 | CASSRGRPTDTQYF
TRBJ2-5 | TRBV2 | CATLAAGTILQETQYF